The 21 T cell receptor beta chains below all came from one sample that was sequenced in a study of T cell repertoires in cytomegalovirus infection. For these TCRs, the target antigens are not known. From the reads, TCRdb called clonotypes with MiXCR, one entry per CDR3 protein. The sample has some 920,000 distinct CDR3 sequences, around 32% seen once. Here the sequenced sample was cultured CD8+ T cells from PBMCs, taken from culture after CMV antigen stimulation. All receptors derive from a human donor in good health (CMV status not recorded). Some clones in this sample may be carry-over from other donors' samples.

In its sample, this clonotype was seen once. This CDR3 is CASSDGERGYNEQFF. The CDR3 DNA reads as TGTGCCAGCAGCGATGGGGAGCGGGGGTACAATGAGCAGTTCTTC. This chain joins TRBV9 and TRBJ2-1, with TRBD2 matching 8 bases. V lost 3 bases to trimming and J lost 4 bases; unmatched junction nucleotides: 6. The germline gives CDR1 SGDLS, CDR2 YYNGEE. The CDR3 has 15 amino acids.

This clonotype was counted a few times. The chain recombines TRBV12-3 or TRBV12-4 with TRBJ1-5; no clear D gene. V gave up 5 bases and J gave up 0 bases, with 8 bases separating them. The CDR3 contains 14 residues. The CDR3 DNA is TGTGCCAGCAGTATCGACGGTAGCAATCAGCCCCAGCATTTT. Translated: CASSIDGSNQPQHF.

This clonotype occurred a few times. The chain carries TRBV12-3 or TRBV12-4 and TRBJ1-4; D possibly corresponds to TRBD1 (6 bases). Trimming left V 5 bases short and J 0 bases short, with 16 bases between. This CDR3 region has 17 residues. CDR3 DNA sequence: TGTGCCAGCAGTCCGGGACACCGCCTACCAACTAATGAAAAACTGTTTTTT. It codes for CASSPGHRLPTNEKLFF.

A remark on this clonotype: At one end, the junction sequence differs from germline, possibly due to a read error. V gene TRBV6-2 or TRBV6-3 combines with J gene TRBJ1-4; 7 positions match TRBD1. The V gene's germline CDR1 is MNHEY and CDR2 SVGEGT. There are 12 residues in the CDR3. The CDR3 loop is CASSLPGQVLYF. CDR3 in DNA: TGTGCCAGCAGTCTCCCCGGACAGGTCCTCTATTTT.

CDR3: CASSLQQGGTGELFF. CDR3 in DNA: TGTGCCAGCAGTTTGCAACAGGGAGGAACCGGGGAGCTGTTTTTT. The chain has TRBV27 and TRBJ2-2; D tentatively fits TRBD1 or TRBD2 (6 bases each). Trimming stripped 3 bases from V and 5 bases from J, with 13 bases between. The CDR3 has 15 residues. CDR1 and CDR2 from the germline V gene are MNHEY and SMNVEV (reference sequence).

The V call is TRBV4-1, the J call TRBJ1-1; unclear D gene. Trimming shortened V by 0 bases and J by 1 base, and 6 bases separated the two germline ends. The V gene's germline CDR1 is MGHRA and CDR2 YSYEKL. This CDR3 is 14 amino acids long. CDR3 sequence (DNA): TGCGCCAGCAGCCAAGAGGCCAGGAACACTGAAGCTTTCTTT. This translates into CASSQEARNTEAFF.

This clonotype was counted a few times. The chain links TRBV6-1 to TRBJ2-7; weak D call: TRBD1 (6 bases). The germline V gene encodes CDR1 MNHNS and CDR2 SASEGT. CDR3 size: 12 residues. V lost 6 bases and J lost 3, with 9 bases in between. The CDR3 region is CASRWDIYEQYF. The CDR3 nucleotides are TGTGCCAGCAGGTGGGACATCTACGAGCAGTACTTC.

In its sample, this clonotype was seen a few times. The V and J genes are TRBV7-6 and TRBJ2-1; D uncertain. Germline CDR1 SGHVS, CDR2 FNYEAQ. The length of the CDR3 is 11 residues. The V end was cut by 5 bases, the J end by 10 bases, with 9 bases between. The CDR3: CASSQDQEQFF. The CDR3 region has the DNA TGTGCCAGCAGCCAGGACCAGGAGCAGTTCTTC.

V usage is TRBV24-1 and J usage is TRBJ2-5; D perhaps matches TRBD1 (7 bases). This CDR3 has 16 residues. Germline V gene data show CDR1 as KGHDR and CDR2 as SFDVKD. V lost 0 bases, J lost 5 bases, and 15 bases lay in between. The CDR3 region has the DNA TGTGCCACCAGTGATTTGACAGGGGACCGGGGGGAGACCCAGTACTTC. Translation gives CATSDLTGDRGETQYF.

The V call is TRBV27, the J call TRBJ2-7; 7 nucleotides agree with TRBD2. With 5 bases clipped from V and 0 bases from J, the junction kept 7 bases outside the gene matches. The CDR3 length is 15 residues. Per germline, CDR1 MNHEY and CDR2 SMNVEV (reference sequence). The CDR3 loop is CASSPRGGSSYEQYV. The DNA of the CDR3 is TGTGCCAGCAGTCCCCGGGGAGGGAGCTCCTACGAGCAGTACGTC.

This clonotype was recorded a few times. Written as DNA, the CDR3 is TGTGCCAGCAGTTTTTACGGGACAGGAGGGACGGATACGCAGTATTTT. Its protein product is CASSFYGTGGTDTQYF. The V call is TRBV28, the J call TRBJ2-3; TRBD1 agrees at 8 bases. The CDR3 consists of 16 residues. The V and J ends lost 3 bases and 6 bases, in that order; junction bases with no gene match: 11. Per the germline V gene, CDR1 is MDHEN and CDR2 is SYDVKM.

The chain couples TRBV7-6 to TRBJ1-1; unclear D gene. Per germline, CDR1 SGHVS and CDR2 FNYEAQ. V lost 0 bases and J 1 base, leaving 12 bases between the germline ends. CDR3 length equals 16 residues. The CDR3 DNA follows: TGTGCCAGCAGCTTAGCGCTCCAAGGCCAGAACACTGAAGCTTTCTTT. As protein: CASSLALQGQNTEAFF.

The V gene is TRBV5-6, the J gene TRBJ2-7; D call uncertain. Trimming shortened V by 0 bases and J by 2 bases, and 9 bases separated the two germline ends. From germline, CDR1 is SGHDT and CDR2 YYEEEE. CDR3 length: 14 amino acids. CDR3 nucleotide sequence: TGTGCCAGCAGCTTGGCCAGAACGCCCTACGAGCAGTACGTC. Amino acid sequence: CASSLARTPYEQYV.

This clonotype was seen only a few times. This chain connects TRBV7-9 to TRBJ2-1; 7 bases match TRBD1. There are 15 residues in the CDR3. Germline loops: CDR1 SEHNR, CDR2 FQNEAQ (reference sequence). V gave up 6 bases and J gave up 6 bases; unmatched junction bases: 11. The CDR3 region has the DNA TGTGCCAGCAGGGATCCAAGGACAGGTTTCAATGAGCAGTTCTTC. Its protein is CASRDPRTGFNEQFF.

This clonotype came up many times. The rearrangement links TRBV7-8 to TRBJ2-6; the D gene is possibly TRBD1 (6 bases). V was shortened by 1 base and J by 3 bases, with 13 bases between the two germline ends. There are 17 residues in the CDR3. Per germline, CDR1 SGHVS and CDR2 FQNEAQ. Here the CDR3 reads CASSLGTVVGGANVLTF. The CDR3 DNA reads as TGTGCCAGCAGCTTAGGGACAGTAGTGGGTGGGGCCAACGTCCTGACTTTC. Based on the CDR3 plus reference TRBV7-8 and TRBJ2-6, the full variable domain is GAGVSQSPRYKVAKRGQDVALRCDPISGHVSLFWYQQALGQGPEFLTYFQNEAQLDKSGLPSDRFFAERPEGSVSTLKIQRTQQEDSAVYLCASSLGTVVGGANVLTFGAGSRLTVL.

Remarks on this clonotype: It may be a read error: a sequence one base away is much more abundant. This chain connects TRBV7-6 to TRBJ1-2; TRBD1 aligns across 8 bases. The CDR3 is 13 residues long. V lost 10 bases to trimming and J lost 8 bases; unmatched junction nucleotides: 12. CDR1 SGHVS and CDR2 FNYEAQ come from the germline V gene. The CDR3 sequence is CATSLDRGGGYTF. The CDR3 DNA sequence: TGTGCCACCAGTCTAGACAGGGGTGGAGGCTACACCTTC.

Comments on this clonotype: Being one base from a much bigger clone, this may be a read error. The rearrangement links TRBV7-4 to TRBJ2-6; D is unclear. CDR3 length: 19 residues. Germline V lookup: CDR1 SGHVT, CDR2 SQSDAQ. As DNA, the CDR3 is TGTACCAGCAGCATACCTGAGACGGATGTTTACTCTGGGGCCAACGTCCTGACTTTC. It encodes CTSSIPETDVYSGANVLTF.

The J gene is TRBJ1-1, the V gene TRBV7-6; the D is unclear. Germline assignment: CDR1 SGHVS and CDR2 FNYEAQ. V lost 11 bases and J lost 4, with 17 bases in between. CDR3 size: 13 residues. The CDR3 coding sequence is TGTGCCTCAACACGGGAAGGGATCACTGAAGCTTTCTTT. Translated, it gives CASTREGITEAFF.

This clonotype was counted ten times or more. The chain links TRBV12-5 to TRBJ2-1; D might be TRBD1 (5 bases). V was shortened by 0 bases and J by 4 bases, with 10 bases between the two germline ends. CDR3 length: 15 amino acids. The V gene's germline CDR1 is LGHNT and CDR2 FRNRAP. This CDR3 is CASGLVGVAYNEQFF. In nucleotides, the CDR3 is TGTGCTAGTGGTTTGGTAGGGGTAGCTTACAATGAGCAGTTCTTC. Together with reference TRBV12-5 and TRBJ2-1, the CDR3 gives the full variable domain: DARVTQTPRHKVTEMGQEVTMRCQPILGHNTVFWYRQTMMQGLELLAYFRNRAPLDDSGMPKDRFSAEMPDATLATLKIQPSEPRDSAVYFCASGLVGVAYNEQFFGPGTRLTVL.

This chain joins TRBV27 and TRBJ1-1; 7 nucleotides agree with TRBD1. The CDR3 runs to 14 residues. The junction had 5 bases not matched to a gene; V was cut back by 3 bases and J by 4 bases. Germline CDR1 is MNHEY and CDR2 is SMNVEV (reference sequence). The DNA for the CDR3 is TGTGCCAGCAGTTTGAGGGGGCCGAGCACTGAAGCTTTCTTT. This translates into CASSLRGPSTEAFF.

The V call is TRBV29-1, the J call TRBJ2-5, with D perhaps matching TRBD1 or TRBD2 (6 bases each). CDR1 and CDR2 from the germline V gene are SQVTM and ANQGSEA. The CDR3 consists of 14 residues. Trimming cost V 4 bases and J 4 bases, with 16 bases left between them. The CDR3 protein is CSVVGDGGGETQYF. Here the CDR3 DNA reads TGCAGCGTTGTCGGGGACGGGGGCGGAGAGACCCAGTACTTC. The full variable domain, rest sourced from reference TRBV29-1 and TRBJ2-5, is SAVISQKPSRDICQRGTSLTIQCQVDSQVTMMFWYRQQPGQSLTLIATANQGSEATYESGFVIDKFPISRPNLTFSTLTVSNMSPEDSSIYLCSVVGDGGGETQYFGPGTRLLVL.